Described below is a single T cell receptor beta chain sequence and its context. The antigen is undetermined. Amplification used 60 Vbeta primers and 13 Jbeta primers. Authors' processing steps: In a later analysis, of 84 million or so unique beta chains, roughly 10 million appeared in at least two donors. The table came from immunoSEQ multiplex PCR; TCRdb's copy has only in-frame clones and leaves some out. For V, J and clone size, that table is used; D and trimming come from the DNA. The data show 150,000 to 200,000 clones, about 80% seen once. Trimming took off 6 bases at V and 3 bases at J, with 19 bases between the two ends. Germline V gives CDR1 SGHRS, CDR2 YFSETQ. The CDR3 is made up of 15 amino acids. These data belong to a study of cytomegalovirus exposure and HLA in healthy donors. The study's findings and limits: With further analysis later on, most CMV-associated TCR beta chains appeared HLA-restricted. In a later analysis, V- and J-gene trimming of beta chains associated with a DCLRE1C missense variant, replicated independently.

As for the donors, each was a healthy bone marrow donor. This clonotype was obtained from a man over 45 in good health and CMV-seropositive. The chain recombines TRBV5-1 with TRBJ2-7; tentatively, D is TRBD2 (6 bases). The specimen was PBMCs. The CDR3 region is CASTWRDPSLYEQYV. The CDR3 region has the DNA TGCGCCAGCACCTGGCGGGACCCAAGTCTCTACGAGCAGTACGTC.